This TCR beta chain was captured by sequencing in a study of cytomegalovirus exposure and HLA in healthy donors. The method was immunoSEQ multiplex PCR; TCRdb's version includes in-frame clones alone and lacks a portion of them. The table includes more than 250,000 clones, about nine tenths detected once. Study results and limitations: Specificity of three CMV-associated chains for CMV antigens was verified in vitro. Accounts indicate the classifier identified cytomegalovirus status with strong specificity and sensitivity. The study designated 150 or so TCR beta chains cytomegalovirus-associated. First-cohort TCR clusters tended to co-occur in the 95 to 150 validation repertoires, a later analysis found.

On this clone itself: Its antigen is unknown.

The sequenced material came from PBMCs. This clonotype originated in a woman in her twenties or thirties in good health and CMV-seropositive.

The CDR3 region is CASSSIANEQFF. DNA of the CDR3: TGTGCCAGCAGCTCGATAGCCAATGAGCAGTTCTTC. The V and J genes are TRBV5-4 and TRBJ2-1; no reliable D call. The CDR3 contains 12 residues. Germline loops: CDR1 SGHNT, CDR2 YYREEE (reference sequence). The germline V and J ends were trimmed by 3 bases and 6 bases, with 7 bases remaining between them.